This TCR beta chain was sequenced for a study of T-cell reconstitution after alpha-beta-depleted transplantation in children. The table lists this clonotype with a few counts. The CDR3 totals 16 residues. Germline V gives CDR1 SGHAT, CDR2 FQNNGV. Trimming removed 3 bases at V and 9 bases at J, with 21 bases between. Preparation of the TCRbeta library was carried out with unique molecular identifiers. TCRdb analysed the PCR reads with MiXCR anew, one entry per CDR3 protein. Here the sample spans 500,000 or so distinct CDR3 sequences, about 30% being singletons. The material sequenced was PBMCs from the stem cell graft donor, taken from the stem cell graft. This TCR derives from a human donor who donated a stem cell graft to a child with aplastic anemia. The rearrangement links TRBV11-2 to TRBJ2-1; a weak D match, TRBD2 (5 bases). CDR3 nucleotides: TGTGCCAGCAGCTTGAACCCCGGTAGCGTTAACGGTGAGCAGTTCTTC. Its protein is CASSLNPGSVNGEQFF.